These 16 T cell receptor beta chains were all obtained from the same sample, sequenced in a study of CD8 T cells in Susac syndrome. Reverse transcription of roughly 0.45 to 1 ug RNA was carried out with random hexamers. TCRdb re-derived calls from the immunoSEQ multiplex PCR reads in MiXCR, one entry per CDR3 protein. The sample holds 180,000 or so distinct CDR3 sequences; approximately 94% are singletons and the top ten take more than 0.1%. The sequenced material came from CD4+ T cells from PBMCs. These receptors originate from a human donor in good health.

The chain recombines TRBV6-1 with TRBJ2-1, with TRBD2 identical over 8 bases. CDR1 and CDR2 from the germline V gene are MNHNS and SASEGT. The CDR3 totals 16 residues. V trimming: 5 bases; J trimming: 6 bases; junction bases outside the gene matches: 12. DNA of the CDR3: TGTGCCAGCAGTCTTCATACCGGGACTAGTCTCAATGAGCAGTTCTTC. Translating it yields CASSLHTGTSLNEQFF.

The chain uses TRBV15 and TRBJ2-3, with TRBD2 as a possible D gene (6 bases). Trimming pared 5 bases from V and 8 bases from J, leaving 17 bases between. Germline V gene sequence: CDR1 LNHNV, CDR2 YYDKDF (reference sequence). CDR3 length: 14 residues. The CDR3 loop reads CATSGPREEGTQYF. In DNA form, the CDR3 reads TGTGCCACCAGCGGCCCGAGGGAGGAGGGTACGCAGTATTTT.

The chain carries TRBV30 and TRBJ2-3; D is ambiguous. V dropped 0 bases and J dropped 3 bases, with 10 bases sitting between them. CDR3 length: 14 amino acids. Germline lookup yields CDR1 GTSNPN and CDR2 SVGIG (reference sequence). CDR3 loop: CAWSVRIGTDTQYF. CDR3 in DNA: TGTGCCTGGAGTGTACGAATTGGTACAGATACGCAGTATTTT.

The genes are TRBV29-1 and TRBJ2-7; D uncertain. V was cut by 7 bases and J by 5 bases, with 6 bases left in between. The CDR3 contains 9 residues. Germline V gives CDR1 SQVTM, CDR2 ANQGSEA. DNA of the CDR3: TGCAGCGGTAGGAACGAGCAGTACTTC. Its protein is CSGRNEQYF.

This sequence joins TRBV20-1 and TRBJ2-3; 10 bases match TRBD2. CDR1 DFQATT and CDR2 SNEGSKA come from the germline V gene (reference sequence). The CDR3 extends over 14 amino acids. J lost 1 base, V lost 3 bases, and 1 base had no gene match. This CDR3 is CSASGTSGTDTQYF. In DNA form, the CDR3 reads TGCAGTGCTAGCGGGACTAGCGGCACAGATACGCAGTATTTT.

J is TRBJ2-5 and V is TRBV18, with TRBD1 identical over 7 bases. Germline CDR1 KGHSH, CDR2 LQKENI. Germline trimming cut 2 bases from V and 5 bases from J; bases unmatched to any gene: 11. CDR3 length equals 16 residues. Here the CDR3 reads CASSPATGIPEETQYF. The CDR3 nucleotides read TGTGCCAGCTCACCAGCGACAGGGATTCCAGAGGAGACCCAGTACTTC.

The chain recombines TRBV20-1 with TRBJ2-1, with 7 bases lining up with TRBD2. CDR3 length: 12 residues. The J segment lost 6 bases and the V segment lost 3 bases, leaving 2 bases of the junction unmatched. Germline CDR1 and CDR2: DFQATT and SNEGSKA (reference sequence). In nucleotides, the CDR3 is TGCAGTGCTAGGGGGAGGGGCAATGAGCAGTTCTTC. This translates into CSARGRGNEQFF.

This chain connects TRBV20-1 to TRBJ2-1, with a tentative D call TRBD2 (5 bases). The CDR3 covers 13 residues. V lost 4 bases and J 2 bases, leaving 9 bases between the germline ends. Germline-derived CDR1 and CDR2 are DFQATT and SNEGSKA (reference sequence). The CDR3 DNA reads TGCAGTGCTACCGGGATAGCCTACAATGAGCAGTTCTTC. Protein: CSATGIAYNEQFF.

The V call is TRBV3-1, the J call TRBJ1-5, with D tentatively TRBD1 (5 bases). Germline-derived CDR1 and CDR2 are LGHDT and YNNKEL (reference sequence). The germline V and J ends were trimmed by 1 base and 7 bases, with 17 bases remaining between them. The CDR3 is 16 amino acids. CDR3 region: CASSQGLGARSQPQHF. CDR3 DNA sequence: TGTGCCAGCAGCCAAGGACTAGGGGCGCGAAGCCAGCCCCAGCATTTT. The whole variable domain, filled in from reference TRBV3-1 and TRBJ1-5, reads DTAVSQTPKYLVTQMGNDKSIKCEQNLGHDTMYWYKQDSKKFLKIMFSYNNKELIINETVPNRFSPKSPDKAHLNLHINSLELGDSAVYFCASSQGLGARSQPQHFGDGTRLSIL.

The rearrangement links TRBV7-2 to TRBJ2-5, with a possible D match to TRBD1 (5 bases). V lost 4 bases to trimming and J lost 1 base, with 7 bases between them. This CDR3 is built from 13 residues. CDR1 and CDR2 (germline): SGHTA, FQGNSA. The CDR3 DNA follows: TGTGCCAGCAGCTGGGGCCTCCAAGAGACCCAGTACTTC. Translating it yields CASSWGLQETQYF.

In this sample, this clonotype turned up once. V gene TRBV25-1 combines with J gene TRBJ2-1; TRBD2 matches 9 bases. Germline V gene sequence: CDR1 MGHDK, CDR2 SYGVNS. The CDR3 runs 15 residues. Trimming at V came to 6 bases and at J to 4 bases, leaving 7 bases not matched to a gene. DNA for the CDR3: TGTGCCAGCAGCCAATCGGGACTAGCATACAATGAGCAGTTCTTC. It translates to CASSQSGLAYNEQFF.

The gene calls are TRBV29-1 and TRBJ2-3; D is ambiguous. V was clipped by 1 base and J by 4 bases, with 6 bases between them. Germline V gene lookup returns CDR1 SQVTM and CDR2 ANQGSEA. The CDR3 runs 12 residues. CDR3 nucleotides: TGCAGCGTTGAAGTCCTGGCAGATACGCAGTATTTT. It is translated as CSVEVLADTQYF.

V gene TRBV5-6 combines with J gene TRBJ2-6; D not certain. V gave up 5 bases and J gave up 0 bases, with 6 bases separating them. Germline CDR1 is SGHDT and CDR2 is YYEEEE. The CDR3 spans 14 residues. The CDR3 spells CASRLASGANVLTF. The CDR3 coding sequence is TGTGCCAGCAGACTGGCCTCTGGGGCCAACGTCCTGACTTTC.

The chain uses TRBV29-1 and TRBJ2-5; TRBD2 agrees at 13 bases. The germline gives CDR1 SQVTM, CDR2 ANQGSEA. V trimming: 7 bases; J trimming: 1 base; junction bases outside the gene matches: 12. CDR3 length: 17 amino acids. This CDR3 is CSGRRTSGRYSQETQYF. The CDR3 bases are TGCAGCGGACGTCGGACTAGCGGGAGATACTCCCAAGAGACCCAGTACTTC.

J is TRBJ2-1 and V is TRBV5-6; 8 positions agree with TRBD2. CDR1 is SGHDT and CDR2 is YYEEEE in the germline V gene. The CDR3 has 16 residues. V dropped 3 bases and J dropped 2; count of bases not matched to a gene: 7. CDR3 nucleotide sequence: TGTGCCAGCAGCTCGGGGGGAGCGGGAGCCTACAATGAGCAGTTCTTC. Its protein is CASSSGGAGAYNEQFF.

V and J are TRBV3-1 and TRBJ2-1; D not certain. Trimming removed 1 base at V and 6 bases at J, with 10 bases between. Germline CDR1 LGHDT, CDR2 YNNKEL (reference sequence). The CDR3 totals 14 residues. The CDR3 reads CASSQAITINEQFF. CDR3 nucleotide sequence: TGTGCCAGCAGCCAAGCGATCACAATCAATGAGCAGTTCTTC.